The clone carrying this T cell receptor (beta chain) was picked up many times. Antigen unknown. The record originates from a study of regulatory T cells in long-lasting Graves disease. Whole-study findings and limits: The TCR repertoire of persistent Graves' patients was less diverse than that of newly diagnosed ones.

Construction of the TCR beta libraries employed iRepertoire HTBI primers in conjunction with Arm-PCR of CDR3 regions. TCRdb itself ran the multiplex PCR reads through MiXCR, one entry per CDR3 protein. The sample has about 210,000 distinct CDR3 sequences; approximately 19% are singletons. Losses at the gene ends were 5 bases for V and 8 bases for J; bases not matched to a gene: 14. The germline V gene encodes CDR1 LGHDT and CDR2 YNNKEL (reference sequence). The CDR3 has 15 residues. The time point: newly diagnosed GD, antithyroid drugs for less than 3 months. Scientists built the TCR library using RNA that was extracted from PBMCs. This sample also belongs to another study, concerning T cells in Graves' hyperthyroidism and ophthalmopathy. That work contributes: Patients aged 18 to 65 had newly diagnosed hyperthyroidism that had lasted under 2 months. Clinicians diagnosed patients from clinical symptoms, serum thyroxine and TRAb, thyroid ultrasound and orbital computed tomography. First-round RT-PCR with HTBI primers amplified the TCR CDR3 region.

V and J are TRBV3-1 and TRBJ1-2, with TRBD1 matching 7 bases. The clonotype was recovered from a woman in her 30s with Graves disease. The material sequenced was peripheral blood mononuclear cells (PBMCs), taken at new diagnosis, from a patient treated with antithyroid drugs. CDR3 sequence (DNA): TGTGCCAGCAGCTCCTCTACCTTACAGGGGAACGGCTACACCTTC. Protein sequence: CASSSSTLQGNGYTF.